This is a list of T cell receptor beta chains from one sample in a study of blood T cells in healthy people across ages. Each CDR3 protein is one row after TCRdb ran MiXCR on the 5' RACE reads. The repertoire holds 600,000 to 1,000,000 distinct CDR3 sequences, with roughly 60% as singletons. What was sequenced was blood. Receptors were obtained from a man aged 25 to 40 in good health. CDR3s include the opening cysteine and the closing phenylalanine or tryptophan. Fields, in order: J gene, D gene, clone size, V gene, CDR3 protein, CDR3 DNA. A D gene is named only where the DNA matches it firmly. Expanded clones get a size class; other rows say once, few or many, or leave the size out.

TRBJ2-3,-,-,TRBV7-2,CASSFREREYF,TGTGCCAGCAGCTTTCGCGAGCGGGAGTATTTT
TRBJ2-5,-,many,TRBV20-1,CSALDSRPQETQYF,TGCAGTGCTCTAGACAGTCGCCCCCAAGAGACCCAGTACTTC
TRBJ2-5,-,few,TRBV4-3,CASSQGTSGETQYF,TGCGCCAGCAGCCAAGGGACGTCCGGAGAGACCCAGTACTTC
TRBJ1-4,-,-,TRBV20-1,CSARDQDDEPGKLFF,TGCAGTGCTAGAGATCAGGATGACGAACCAGGAAAACTGTTTTTT
TRBJ2-1,TRBD2,-,TRBV9,CASSSALAGGHNEQFF,TGTGCCAGCAGCTCAGCACTAGCGGGGGGGCACAATGAGCAGTTCTTC
TRBJ2-5,TRBD1,-,TRBV4-2,CATKGTDQETQYF,TGTGCCACCAAAGGGACAGATCAAGAGACCCAGTACTTC
TRBJ2-5,-,-,TRBV6-6,CASSWSRGVYNEQYF,TGTGCCAGCAGCTGGAGTCGTGGAGTCTACAATGAGCAGTACTTC
TRBJ1-6,-,few,TRBV3-1,CASSQGAGHNSPLHF,TGTGCCAGCAGCCAAGGAGCCGGGCACAATTCACCCCTCCACTTT
TRBJ2-1,TRBD2,-,TRBV6-6,CASIGGASYEQFF,TGTGCCAGCATCGGGGGGGCCTCGTATGAGCAGTTCTTC
TRBJ1-2,-,few,TRBV4-2,CASSQERFGQIYGYTF,TGTGCCAGCAGCCAAGAGAGATTCGGGCAAATCTATGGCTACACCTTC
TRBJ2-1,TRBD1,-,TRBV6-1,CASSEIGARQGRYNEQFF,TGTGCCAGCAGTGAAATAGGGGCGCGACAGGGGCGCTACAATGAGCAGTTCTTC
TRBJ2-1,TRBD1,few,TRBV20-1,CSARGRQGRYEQFF,TGCAGTGCTAGAGGGCGACAGGGCCGCTACGAGCAGTTCTTC